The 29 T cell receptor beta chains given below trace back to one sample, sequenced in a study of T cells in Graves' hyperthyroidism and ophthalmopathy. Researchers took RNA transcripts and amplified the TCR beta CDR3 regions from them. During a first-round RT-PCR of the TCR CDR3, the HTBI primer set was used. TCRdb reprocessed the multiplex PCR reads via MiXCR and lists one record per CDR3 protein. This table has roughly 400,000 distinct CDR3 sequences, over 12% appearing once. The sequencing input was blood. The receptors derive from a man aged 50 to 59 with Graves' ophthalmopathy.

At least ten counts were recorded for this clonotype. CDR3 protein: CATRQTLNTEAFF. CDR3 sequence (DNA): TGTGCCACAAGACAGACCCTGAACACTGAAGCTTTCTTT. This chain uses TRBV24-1 with TRBJ1-1; possibly TRBD1 for D (5 bases). Looked up from germline, CDR1 is KGHDR and CDR2 is SFDVKD. V lost 10 bases to trimming and J lost 0 bases, with 11 bases between them. The CDR3 spans 13 residues.

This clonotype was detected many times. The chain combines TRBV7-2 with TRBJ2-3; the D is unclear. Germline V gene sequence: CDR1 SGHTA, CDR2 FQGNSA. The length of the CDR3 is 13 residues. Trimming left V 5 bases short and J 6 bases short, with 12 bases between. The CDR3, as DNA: TGTGCCAGCAGCCCACCCAGTAGGGATACGCAGTATTTT. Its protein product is CASSPPSRDTQYF.

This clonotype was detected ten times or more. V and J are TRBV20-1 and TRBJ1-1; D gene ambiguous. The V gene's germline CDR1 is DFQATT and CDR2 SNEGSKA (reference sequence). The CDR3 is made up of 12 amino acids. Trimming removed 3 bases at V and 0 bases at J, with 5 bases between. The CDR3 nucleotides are TGCAGTGCTAGGCTTGTGAACACTGAAGCTTTCTTT. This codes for CSARLVNTEAFF.

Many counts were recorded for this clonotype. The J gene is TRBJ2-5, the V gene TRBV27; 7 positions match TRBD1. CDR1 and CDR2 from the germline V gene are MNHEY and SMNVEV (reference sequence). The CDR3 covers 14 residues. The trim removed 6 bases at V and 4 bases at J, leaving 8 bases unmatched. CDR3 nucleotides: TGTGCCAGCAGGCCTGACAGGGCCCCAGAGACCCAGTACTTC. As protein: CASRPDRAPETQYF.

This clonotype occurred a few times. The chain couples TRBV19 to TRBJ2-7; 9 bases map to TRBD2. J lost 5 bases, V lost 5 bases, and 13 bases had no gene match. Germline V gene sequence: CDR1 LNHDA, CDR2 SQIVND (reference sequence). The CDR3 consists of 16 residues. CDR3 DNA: TGTGCCAGTAGTTTCAGCCCCCTAGCGGGAAGCGACGAGCAGTACTTC. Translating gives CASSFSPLAGSDEQYF.

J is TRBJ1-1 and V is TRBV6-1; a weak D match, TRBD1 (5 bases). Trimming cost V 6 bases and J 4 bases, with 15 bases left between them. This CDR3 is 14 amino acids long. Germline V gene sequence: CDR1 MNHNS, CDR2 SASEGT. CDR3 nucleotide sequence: TGTGCCAGCAGCCTAACAGGACTACTCACTGAAGCTTTCTTT. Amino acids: CASSLTGLLTEAFF.

The CDR3 loop reads CASSDRLAGTETQYF. The CDR3 DNA reads TGTGCCAGCAGTGATAGGCTAGCGGGGACGGAGACCCAGTACTTC. The chain recombines TRBV2 with TRBJ2-5, with TRBD2 identical over 9 bases. Looked up from germline, CDR1 is SNHLY and CDR2 is FYNNEI. V shed 3 bases and J 5 bases; nucleotides not matched to a gene: 7. The CDR3 contains 15 residues.

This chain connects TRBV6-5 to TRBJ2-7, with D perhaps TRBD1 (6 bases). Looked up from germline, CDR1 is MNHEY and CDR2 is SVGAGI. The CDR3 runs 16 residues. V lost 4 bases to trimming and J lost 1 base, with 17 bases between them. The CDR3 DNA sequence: TGTGCCAGCAGTTCTCCAGGGGTGGGGGAGTCCTACGAGCAGTACTTC. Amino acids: CASSSPGVGESYEQYF.

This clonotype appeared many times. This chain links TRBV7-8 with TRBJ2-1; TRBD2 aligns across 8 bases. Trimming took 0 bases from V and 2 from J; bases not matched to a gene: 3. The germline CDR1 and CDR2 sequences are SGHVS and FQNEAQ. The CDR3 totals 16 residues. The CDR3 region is CASSLAGLGPYNEQFF. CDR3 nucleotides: TGTGCCAGCAGCTTAGCGGGACTAGGACCCTACAATGAGCAGTTCTTC.

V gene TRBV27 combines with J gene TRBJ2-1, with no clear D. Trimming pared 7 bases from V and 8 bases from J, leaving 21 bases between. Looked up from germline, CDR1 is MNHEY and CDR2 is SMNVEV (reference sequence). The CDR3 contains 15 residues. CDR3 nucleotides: TGTGCCAGCACCTCCCTCGGACGCGGCACCTATGAGCAGTTCTTC. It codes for CASTSLGRGTYEQFF.

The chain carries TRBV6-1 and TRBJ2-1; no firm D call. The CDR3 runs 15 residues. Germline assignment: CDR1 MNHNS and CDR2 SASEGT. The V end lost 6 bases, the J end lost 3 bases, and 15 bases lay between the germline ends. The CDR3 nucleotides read TGTGCCAGCAGCTCTGGCATAGGGTTCTACAATGAGCAGTTCTTC. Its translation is CASSSGIGFYNEQFF.

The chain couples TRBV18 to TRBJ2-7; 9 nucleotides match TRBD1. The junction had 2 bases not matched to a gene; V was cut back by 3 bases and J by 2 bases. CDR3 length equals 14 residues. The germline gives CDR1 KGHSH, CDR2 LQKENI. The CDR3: CASSPDRGTYEQYF. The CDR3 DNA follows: TGTGCCAGCTCACCCGACAGGGGGACCTACGAGCAGTACTTC.

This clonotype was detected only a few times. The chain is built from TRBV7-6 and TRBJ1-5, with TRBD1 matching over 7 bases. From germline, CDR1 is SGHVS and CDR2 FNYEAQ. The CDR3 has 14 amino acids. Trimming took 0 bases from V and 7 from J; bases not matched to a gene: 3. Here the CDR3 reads CASSLAHRGQPQHF. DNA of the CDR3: TGTGCCAGCAGCTTAGCTCACAGGGGCCAGCCCCAGCATTTT.

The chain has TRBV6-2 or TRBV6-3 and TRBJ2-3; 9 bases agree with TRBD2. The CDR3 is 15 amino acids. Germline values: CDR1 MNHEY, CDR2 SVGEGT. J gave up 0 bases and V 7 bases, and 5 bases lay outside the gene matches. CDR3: CASKDSGGSTDTQYF. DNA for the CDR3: TGTGCCAGCAAAGACAGCGGGGGGAGCACAGATACGCAGTATTTT.

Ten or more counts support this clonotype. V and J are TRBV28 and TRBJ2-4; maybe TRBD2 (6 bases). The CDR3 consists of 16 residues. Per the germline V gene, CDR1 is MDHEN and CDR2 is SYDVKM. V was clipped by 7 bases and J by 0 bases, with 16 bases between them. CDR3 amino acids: CASTPSGGLAKNIQYF. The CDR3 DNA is TGTGCCAGCACTCCATCTGGGGGGTTAGCCAAAAACATTCAGTACTTC.

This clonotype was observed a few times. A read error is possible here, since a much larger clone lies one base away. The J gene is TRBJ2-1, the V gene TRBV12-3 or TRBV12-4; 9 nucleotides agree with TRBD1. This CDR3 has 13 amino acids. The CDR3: CASRTGAHNEQSF. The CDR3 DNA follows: TGTGCCAGTAGGACAGGGGCGCACAATGAGCAGTCCTTC.

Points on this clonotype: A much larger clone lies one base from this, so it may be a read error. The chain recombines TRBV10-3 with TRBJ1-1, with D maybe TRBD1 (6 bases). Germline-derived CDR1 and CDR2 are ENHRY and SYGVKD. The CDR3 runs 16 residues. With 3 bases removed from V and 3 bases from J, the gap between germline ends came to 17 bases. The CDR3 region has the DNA TGTGCCATCAGTGATAGACGGGGGGCCGAGGACACTGAAGCTTTCTTT. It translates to CAISDRRGAEDTEAFF.

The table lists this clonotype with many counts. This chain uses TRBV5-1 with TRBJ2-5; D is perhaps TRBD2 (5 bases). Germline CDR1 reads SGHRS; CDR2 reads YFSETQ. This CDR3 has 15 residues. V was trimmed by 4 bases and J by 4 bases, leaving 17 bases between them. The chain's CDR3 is CASSEDLAGLETQYF. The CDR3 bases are TGCGCCAGCAGCGAAGACCTAGCTGGTTTAGAGACCCAGTACTTC.

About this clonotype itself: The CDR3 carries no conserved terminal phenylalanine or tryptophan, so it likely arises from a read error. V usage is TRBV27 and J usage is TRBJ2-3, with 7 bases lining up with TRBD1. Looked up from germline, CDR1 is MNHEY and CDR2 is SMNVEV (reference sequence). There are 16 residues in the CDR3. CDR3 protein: CASTPNPTGLPDTQYS. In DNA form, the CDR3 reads TGCGCCAGCACGCCGAATCCGACAGGGCTTCCAGATACGCAGTATTCT.

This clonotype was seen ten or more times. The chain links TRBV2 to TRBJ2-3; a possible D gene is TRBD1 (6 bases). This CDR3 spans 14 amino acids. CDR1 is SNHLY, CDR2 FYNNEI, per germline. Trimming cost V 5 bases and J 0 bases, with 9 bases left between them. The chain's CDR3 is CASSTRGSTDTQYF. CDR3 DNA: TGTGCCAGCAGTACCAGGGGAAGCACAGATACGCAGTATTTT.

The CDR3 loop is CASSPPGGVFATGELFF. The CDR3 bases are TGTGCCAGCAGCCCCCCCGGGGGCGTCTTTGCCACCGGGGAGCTGTTTTTT. The chain couples TRBV6-1 to TRBJ2-2; possibly TRBD1 or TRBD2 for D (6 bases each). Trimming cost V 6 bases and J 4 bases, with 21 bases left between them. Germline CDR1 is MNHNS and CDR2 is SASEGT. The length of the CDR3 is 17 residues.

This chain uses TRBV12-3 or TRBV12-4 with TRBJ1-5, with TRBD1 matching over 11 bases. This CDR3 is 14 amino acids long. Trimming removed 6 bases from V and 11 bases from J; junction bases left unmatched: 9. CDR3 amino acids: CASSSGTGGETQHF. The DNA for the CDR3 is TGTGCCAGCAGCTCAGGGACAGGGGGGGAGACCCAGCATTTT.

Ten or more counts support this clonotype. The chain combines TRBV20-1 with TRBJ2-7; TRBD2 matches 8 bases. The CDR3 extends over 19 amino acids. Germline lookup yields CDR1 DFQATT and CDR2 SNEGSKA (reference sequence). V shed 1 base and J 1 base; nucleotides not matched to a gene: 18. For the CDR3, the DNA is TGCAGTGCTAGAGGCTTCGGGGGGGAGATTAGCGGTGGGTCCTACGAGCAGTACTTC. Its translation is CSARGFGGEISGGSYEQYF.

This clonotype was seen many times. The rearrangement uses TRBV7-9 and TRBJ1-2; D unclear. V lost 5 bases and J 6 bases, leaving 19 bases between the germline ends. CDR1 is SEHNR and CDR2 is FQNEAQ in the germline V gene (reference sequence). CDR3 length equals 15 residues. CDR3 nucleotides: TGTGCCAGCAGCCCCCCGGGCCGCAGAACGGATGGCTACACCTTC. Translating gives CASSPPGRRTDGYTF.

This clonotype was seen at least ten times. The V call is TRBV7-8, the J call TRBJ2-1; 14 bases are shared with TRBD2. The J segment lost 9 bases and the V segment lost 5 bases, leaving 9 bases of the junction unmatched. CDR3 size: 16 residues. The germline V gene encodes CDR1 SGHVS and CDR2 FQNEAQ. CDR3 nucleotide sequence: TGTGCCAGCAGCGGCAAGGGACTAGCGGGAGTAACTGAGCAGTTCTTC. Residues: CASSGKGLAGVTEQFF.

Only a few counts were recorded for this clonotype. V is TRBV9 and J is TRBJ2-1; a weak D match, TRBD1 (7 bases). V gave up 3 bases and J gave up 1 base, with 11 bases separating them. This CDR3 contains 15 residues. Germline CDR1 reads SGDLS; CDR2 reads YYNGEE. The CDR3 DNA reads TGTGCCAGCAGCGGCAGGGGGAGGTCCTACAATGAGCAGTTCTTC. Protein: CASSGRGRSYNEQFF.

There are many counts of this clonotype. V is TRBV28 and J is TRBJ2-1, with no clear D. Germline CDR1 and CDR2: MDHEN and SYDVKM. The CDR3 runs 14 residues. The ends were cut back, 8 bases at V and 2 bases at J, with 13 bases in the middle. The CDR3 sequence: CASYNGRTYNEQFF. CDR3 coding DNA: TGTGCCAGCTATAACGGGCGGACCTACAATGAGCAGTTCTTC.

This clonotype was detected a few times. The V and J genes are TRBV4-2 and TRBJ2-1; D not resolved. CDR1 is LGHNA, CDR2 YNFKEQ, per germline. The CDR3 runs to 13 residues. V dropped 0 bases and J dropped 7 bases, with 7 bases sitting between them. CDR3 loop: CASSQETVNEQFF. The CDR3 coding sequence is TGTGCCAGCAGCCAAGAAACAGTAAATGAGCAGTTCTTC.

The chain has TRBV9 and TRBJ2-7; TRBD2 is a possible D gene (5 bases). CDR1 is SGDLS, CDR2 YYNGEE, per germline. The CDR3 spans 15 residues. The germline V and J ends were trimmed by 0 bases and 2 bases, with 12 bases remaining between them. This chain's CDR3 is CASSVGPSRAYEQYF. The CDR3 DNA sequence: TGTGCCAGCAGCGTAGGGCCTAGCAGAGCCTACGAGCAGTACTTC.